The TCR beta chain described here comes from a study of blood T cell repertoires in COVID-19. Overall study context: Whether acute or convalescent, the COVID-19 samples came from the United States, Italy and Spain.

CDR3 length equals 12 residues. CDR1 KGHDR and CDR2 SFDVKD come from the germline V gene. The V gene end was trimmed by 7 bases and the J gene end by 6 bases; junction bases not matched to a gene: 2. Residents of about two dozen US areas, aged about 18 to 89 years, made up the participants. Authors' processing steps: The assay estimated nucleated cells by amplifying reference gene primers. TCRdb's table, derived via immunoSEQ multiplex PCR, lists solely in-frame clones and lacks some. V and J calls and clone size are as listed in that table; D and trimming were resolved from the DNA. The sample shows a few hundred thousand clones, nearly 90% of them seen only once.

The chain is built from TRBV24-1 and TRBJ2-1; 7 bases fit TRBD2. This clonotype originated in a woman aged 25 to 45 who had recovered from COVID-19. The sample was PBMCs or T cells enriched from blood (not recorded which). DNA of the CDR3: TGTGCCACCAGCGGCGGGGGCAATGAGCAGTTCTTC. Translation: CATSGGGNEQFF.